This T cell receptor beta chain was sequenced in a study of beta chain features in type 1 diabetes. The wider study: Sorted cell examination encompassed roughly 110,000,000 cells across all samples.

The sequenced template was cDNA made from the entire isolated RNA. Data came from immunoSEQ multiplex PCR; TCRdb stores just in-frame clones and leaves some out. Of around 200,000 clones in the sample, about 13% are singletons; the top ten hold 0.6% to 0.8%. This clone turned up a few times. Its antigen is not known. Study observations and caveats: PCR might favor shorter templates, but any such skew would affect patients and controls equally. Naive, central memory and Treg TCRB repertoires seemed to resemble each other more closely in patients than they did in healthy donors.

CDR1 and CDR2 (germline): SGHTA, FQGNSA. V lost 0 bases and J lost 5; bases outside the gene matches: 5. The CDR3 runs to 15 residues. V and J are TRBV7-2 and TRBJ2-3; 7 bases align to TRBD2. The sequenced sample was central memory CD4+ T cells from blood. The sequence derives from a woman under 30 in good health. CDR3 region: CASSLAGGRQDTQYF. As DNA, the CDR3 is TGTGCCAGCAGCTTAGCTGGCGGGAGACAAGATACGCAGTATTTT.